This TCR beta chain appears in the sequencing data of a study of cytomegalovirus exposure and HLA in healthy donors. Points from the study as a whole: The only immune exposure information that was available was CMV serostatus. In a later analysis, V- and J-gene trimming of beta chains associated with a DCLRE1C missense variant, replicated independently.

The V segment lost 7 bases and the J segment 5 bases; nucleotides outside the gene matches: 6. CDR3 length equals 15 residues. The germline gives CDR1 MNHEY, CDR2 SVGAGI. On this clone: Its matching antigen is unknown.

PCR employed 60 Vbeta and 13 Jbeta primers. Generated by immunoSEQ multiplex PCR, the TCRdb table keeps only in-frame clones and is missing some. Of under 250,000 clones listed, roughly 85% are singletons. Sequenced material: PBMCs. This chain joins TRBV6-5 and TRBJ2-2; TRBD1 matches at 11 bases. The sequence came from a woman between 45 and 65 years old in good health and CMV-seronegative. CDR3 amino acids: CASNPGTGGTGELFF. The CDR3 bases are TGTGCCAGCAACCCGGGGACAGGGGGAACCGGGGAGCTGTTTTTT.